One T cell receptor beta chain is described in this entry. TCRdb's table, derived via immunoSEQ multiplex PCR, lists solely in-frame clones and lacks some. Altogether more than 95,000 clones are present, about four fifths being singletons, with the ten largest covering roughly 15%. The CDR3 consists of 15 residues. J was trimmed by 3 bases and V by 5 bases; bases with no gene match: 8. CDR1 and CDR2 from the germline V gene are MNHEY and SVGEGT. The data stem from a study of blood T cell repertoires in COVID-19. Study details: In each case, the material was cDNA or gDNA derived from T cells, B-cell-depleted T cells, or PBMCs.

The specimen sequenced was peripheral blood. This clonotype originated in a man under 40 with COVID-19, enrolled during active disease. This chain connects TRBV6-2 or TRBV6-3 to TRBJ1-1, with 8 bases aligning to TRBD1. CDR3 DNA sequence: TGTGCCAGCAGTCCCCGGACAGGGTGGGACACTGAAGCTTTCTTT. Protein product: CASSPRTGWDTEAFF.